The 9 T cell receptor beta chains reported below all come from one sample, sequenced in a study of blood T cell repertoires in COVID-19. TCRdb keeps only in-frame clones here, not all; method: immunoSEQ multiplex PCR. The sample has fewer than 350,000 clones, less than 90% seen once. Sequencing was carried out using peripheral blood. The source of these receptors is a woman aged 25 to 39 with COVID-19, enrolled during active disease.

As DNA, the CDR3 is TGTGCCAGCAGTTTTAGTGAGGGGGCCTACGAGCAGTACTTC. Protein sequence: CASSFSEGAYEQYF. This chain joins TRBV6-5 and TRBJ2-7; possibly TRBD1 for D (6 bases). This CDR3 is 14 amino acids long. Germline V gives CDR1 MNHEY, CDR2 SVGAGI. Between the trimmed V and J ends, which lost 4 bases and 2 bases, there was a span of 12 bases.

This clone showed up just once. The chain employs TRBV7-9 and TRBJ1-6; D is ambiguous. CDR1 and CDR2 from the germline V gene are SEHNR and FQNEAQ (reference sequence). V lost 7 bases and J lost 0, with 7 bases in between. The CDR3 sequence is 14 residues long. The CDR3 loop is CASTEGSYNSPLHF. CDR3 DNA sequence: TGTGCCAGCACGGAGGGCTCCTATAATTCACCCCTCCACTTT.

The rearrangement links TRBV7-9 to TRBJ2-1; 8 nucleotides agree with TRBD2. Per germline, CDR1 SEHNR and CDR2 FQNEAQ (reference sequence). J gave up 5 bases and V 5 bases, and 8 bases lay outside the gene matches. The CDR3 loop spans 15 amino acids. The chain's CDR3 is CASSPRGARNNEQFF. DNA of the CDR3: TGTGCCAGCAGCCCGCGGGGGGCCCGGAACAATGAGCAGTTCTTC.

The V gene is TRBV19, the J gene TRBJ2-1; D is undetermined. The CDR3 is 14 amino acids. CDR1 LNHDA and CDR2 SQIVND come from the germline V gene (reference sequence). The V end was cut by 5 bases, the J end by 7 bases, with 15 bases between. The CDR3 region has the DNA TGTGCCAGTAGTTTCCGCGGAGATTGGAATGAGCAGTTCTTC. Amino acid sequence: CASSFRGDWNEQFF.

J is TRBJ1-2 and V is TRBV27; 9 bases are a match to TRBD1. Trimming removed 2 bases from V and 3 bases from J; junction bases left unmatched: 13. Germline values: CDR1 MNHEY, CDR2 SMNVEV (reference sequence). The CDR3 has 18 residues. CDR3 DNA sequence: TGTGCCAGCAGTTTAGCCGGGACAGGGCTGAAACCCTACTATGGCTACACCTTC. This codes for CASSLAGTGLKPYYGYTF.

This rearrangement joins TRBV9 to TRBJ2-1; TRBD2 agrees at 8 bases. The CDR3 sequence is 15 residues long. Germline lookup yields CDR1 SGDLS and CDR2 YYNGEE. J lost 7 bases, V lost 0 bases, and 6 bases had no gene match. This CDR3 reads CASSVDGTSFNEQFF. For the CDR3, the DNA is TGTGCCAGCAGCGTAGATGGGACTAGTTTTAATGAGCAGTTCTTC.

The chain joins TRBV28 to TRBJ2-1; 8 bases match TRBD1. Germline CDR1 reads MDHEN; CDR2 reads SYDVKM. V shed 2 bases, J shed 1 base, and the junction held 4 bases outside the gene matches. The CDR3 spans 16 residues. CDR3 residues: CASSLSRQGSYNEQFF. The CDR3 DNA follows: TGTGCCAGCAGTTTAAGTCGACAGGGGTCCTACAATGAGCAGTTCTTC.

The chain couples TRBV9 to TRBJ2-7; D not resolved. The germline V gene encodes CDR1 SGDLS and CDR2 YYNGEE. The V end lost 0 bases, the J end lost 1 base, and 8 bases lay between the germline ends. The CDR3 consists of 14 residues. CDR3 DNA: TGTGCCAGCAGCGTAGCCCCCGTATCCTACGAGCAGTACTTC. Its translation: CASSVAPVSYEQYF.

This sequence joins TRBV2 and TRBJ2-1; 7 bases match TRBD2. There are 15 residues in the CDR3. Germline CDR1 SNHLY, CDR2 FYNNEI. J lost 6 bases, V lost 3 bases, and 8 bases had no gene match. The CDR3 coding sequence is TGTGCCAGCAGTGAGGGCGGGGGAGTCTTCAATGAGCAGTTCTTC. Its protein is CASSEGGGVFNEQFF.